This TCR beta chain was identified in a study of cytomegalovirus exposure and HLA in healthy donors. The CDR3 sequence is 16 residues long. Per the germline V gene, CDR1 is SGHDT and CDR2 is YYEEEE. V dropped 0 bases and J dropped 0 bases, with 11 bases sitting between them. Broader study findings: Data from an earlier analysis indicated that most TCR beta V segments were productive either about 87% or about 30% of the time. TRBV6-2, TRBV6-3 and some other V segments were unresolvable in 87-base-pair reads.

It was with 60 Vbeta and 13 Jbeta primers that the PCR ran. Produced via immunoSEQ multiplex PCR; TCRdb's table is partial and in-frame only. The sample records more than 150,000 clones, 75% to 85% being singletons. Regarding this clone: The antigen is undetermined.

This sequence originates from a woman younger than 30 in good health and CMV-seronegative. The chain links TRBV5-6 to TRBJ2-3; D perhaps matches TRBD1 (7 bases). What was sequenced was PBMCs. This CDR3 is CASSLATGTSTDTQYF. The CDR3 DNA reads TGTGCCAGCAGCTTGGCGACAGGGACTAGCACAGATACGCAGTATTTT.